The present T cell receptor beta chain was sequenced within a study of beta chain features in type 1 diabetes. Concerning this clone itself: Its antigen is unidentified.

The whole isolated RNA underwent reverse transcription, so sequencing captured expressed TCRB transcripts. Some clones are missing from TCRdb's copy, which holds only in-frame ones; the method was immunoSEQ multiplex PCR. The profile shows around 170,000 clones, approximately 9.1% of them singletons. Study findings and constraints: Equally in patients and controls, shorter templates might have been favored by PCR.

CDR1 is LGHNA, CDR2 YSLEER, per germline. Trimming cost V 3 bases and J 6 bases, with 17 bases left between them. This CDR3 is 15 amino acids long. Sample: central memory CD4+ T cells from blood. This clonotype was obtained from a woman under 30 in good health. The rearrangement links TRBV4-3 to TRBJ1-2; tentatively, D is TRBD1 (6 bases). This chain's CDR3 is CASSQHTQGKDGYTF. CDR3 DNA sequence: TGCGCCAGCAGCCAGCATACACAGGGAAAGGATGGCTACACCTTC.